This T cell receptor (beta chain) was sequenced in a study of molecular identifiers for immune sequencing clone quantification. Points from the study as a whole: Investigators reportedly could detect spiked Jurkat TCR RNA from one cell among 1.1 million or so naive cells.

Preparation methods for the bulk TCR libraries were those previously described, with listed TCR primers. TCRdb analysed the PCR reads with MiXCR anew, one entry per CDR3 protein. The data hold about 320,000 distinct CDR3 sequences, with about 21% observed a single time. Germline loops: CDR1 LNHDA, CDR2 SQIVND (reference sequence). The V end was cut by 6 bases, the J end by 0 bases, with 12 bases between. CDR3 length: 15 residues. Naive CD8 libraries came from approximately 20,000 to 1,000,000 sorted cells with 10%, 30% or 50% RNA. This clonotype was observed many times. Its antigen is currently unknown.

The receptor's source is a human donor in good health. Some libraries in this study had Jurkat cell RNA spiked in. Sample: naive CD8+ T cells from blood, with Jurkat cell RNA spiked in. Subset: FACS-sorted CD8+CD4-CCR7+CD45RA+ naive T cells. This chain uses TRBV19 with TRBJ1-5; D is unresolved. The CDR3 loop reads CASSLLQYSNQPQHF. The CDR3 nucleotides are TGTGCCAGTAGCCTTCTACAGTATAGCAATCAGCCCCAGCATTTT.